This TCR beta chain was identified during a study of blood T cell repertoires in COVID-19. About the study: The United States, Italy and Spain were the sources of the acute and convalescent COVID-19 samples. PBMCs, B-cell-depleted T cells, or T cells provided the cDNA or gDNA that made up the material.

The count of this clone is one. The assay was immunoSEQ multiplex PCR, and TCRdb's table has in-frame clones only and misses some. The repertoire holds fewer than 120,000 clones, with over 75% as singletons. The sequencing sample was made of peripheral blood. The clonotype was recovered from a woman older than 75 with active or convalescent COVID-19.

The CDR3 bases are TGTGCCAGCATGCGTAGCGGGATCGATGAGCAGTTCTTC. This gives the protein CASMRSGIDEQFF. This chain links TRBV6-5 with TRBJ2-1, with 8 bases lining up with TRBD2. CDR3 length: 13 residues. Germline-derived CDR1 and CDR2 are MNHEY and SVGAGI. The trim removed 7 bases at V and 8 bases at J, leaving 7 bases unmatched.